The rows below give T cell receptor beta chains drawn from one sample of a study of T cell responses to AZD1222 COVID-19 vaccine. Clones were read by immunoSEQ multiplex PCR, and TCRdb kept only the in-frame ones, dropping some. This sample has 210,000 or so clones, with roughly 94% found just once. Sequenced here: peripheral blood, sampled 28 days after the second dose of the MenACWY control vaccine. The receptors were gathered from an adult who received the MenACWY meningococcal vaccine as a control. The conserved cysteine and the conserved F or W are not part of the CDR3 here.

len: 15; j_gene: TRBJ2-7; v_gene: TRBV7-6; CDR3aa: ASSFVLDPDSSYEQY
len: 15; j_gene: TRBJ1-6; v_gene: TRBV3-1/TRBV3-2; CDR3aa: ASSQGDRGSYNSPLH
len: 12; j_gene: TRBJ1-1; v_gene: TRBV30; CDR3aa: AWSKTTMNTEAF
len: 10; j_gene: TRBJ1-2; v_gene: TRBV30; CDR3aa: AWSFRTVGYT
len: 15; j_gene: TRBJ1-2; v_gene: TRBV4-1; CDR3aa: ASSQDDRGLLNYGYT
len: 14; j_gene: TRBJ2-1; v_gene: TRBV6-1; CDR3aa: ATSGPTSGRWNEQF
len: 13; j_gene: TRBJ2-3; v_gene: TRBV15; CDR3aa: ATSNRAGLKDTQY
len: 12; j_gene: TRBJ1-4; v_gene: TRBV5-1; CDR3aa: ASSLGQLNEKLF
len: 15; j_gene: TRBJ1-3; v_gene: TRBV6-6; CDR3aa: ASSQYATGLPGNTIY
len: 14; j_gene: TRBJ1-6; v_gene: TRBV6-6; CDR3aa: ASSYVRAGPNSPLH
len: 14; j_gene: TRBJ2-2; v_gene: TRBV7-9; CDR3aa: ASSLRPGMDTGELF
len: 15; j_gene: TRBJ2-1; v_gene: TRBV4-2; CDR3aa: ASSQEGTGPSYNEQF
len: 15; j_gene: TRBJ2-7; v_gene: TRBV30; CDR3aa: AWSISGLAAYSYEQY
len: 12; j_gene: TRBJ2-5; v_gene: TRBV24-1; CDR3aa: ATSETGGRETQY
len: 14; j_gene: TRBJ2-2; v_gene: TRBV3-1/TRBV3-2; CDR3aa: ASSARAGGRVGELF
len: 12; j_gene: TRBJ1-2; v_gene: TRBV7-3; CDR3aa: ASSHGTANYGYT
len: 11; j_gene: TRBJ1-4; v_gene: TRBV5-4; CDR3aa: ASSFQGAEKLF
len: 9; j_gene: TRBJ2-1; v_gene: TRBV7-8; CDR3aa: ASSPGNEQF
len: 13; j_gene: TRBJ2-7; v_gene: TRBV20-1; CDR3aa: SASVPSGSFYEQY
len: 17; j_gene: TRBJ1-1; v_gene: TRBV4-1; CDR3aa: ASSHGDFIRGAENTEAF
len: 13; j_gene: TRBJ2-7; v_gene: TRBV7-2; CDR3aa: ASSLVRGGAYEQY
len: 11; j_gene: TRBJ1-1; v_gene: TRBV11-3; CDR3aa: ASSSSGLGQAF
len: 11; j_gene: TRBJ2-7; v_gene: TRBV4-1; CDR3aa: ASSQTWSYEQY
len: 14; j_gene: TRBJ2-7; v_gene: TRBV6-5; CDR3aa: ASSYGTTPMTYEQY
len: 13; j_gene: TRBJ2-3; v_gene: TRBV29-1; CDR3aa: SVERLAGRTDTQY
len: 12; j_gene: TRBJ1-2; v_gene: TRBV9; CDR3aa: ASSPWDGSYGYT
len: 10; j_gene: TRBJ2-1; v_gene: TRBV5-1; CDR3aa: ASSSGNGEQF
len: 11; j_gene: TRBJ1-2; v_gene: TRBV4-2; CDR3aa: ASSQGVNYGYT
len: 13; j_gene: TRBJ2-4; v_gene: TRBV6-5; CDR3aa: ASSSLRGTYDIQY
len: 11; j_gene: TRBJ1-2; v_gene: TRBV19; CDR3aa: ASSIGAGPSYT
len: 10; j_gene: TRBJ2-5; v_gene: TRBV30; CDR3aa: ACGQDQETQY
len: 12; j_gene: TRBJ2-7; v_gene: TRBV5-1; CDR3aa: ASSFRDGAYEQY
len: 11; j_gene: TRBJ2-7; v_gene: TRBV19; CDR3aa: ASSESPVYEQY
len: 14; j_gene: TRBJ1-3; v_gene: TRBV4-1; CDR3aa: ASSPGPATSGNTIY
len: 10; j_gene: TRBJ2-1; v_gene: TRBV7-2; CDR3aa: ASSLVSGEQF
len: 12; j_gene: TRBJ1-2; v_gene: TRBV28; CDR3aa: ASSLGGAIYGYT
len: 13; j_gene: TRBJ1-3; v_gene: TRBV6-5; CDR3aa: ASSSRPFSGNTIY
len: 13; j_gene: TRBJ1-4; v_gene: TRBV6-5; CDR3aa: ASRNWGGTNEKLF
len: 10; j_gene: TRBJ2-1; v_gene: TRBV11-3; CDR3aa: ASSLGDNEQF
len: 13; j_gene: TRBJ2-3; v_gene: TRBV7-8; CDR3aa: ASSLVAGLTDTQY
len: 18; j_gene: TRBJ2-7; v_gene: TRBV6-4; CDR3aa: ASSDGGQGGVAGHSYEQY
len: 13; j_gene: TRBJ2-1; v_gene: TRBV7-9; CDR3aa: ASSPRGQGRDEQF
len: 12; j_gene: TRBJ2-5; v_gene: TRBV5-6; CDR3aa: ASSAGQGRETQY
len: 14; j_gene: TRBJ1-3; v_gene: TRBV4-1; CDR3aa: ASSQERRDTGNTIY
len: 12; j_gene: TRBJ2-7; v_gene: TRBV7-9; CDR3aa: ASSLRERPYEQY
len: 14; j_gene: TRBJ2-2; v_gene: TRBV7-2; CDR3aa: ASSASVQRNTGELF
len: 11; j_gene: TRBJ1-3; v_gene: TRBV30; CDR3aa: AWSLQARNTIY
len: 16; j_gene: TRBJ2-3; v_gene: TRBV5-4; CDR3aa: ASSWRGLAGGSTDTQY
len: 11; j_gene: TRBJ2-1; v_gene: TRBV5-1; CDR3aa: ASSSTGNREQF
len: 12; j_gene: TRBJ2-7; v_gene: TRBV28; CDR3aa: ASSSGQLYYEQY